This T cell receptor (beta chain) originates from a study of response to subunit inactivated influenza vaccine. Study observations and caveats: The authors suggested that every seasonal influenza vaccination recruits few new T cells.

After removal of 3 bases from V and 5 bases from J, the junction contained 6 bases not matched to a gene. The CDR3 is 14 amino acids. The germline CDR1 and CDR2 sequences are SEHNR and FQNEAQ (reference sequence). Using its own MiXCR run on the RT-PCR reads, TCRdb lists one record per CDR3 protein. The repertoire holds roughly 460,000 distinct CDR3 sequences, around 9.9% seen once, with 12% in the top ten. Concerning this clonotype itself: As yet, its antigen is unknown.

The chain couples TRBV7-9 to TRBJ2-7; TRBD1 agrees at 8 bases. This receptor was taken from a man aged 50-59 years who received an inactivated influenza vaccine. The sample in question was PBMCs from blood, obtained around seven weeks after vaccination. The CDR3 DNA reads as TGTGCCAGCAGCTTCCCGGGACAGGCCCACGAGCAGTACTTC. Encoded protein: CASSFPGQAHEQYF. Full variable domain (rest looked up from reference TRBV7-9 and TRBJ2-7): DTGVSQNPRHKITKRGQNVTFRCDPISEHNRLYWYRQTLGQGPEFLTYFQNEAQLEKSRLLSDRFSAERPKGSFSTLEIQRTEQGDSAMYLCASSFPGQAHEQYFGPGTRLTVT.